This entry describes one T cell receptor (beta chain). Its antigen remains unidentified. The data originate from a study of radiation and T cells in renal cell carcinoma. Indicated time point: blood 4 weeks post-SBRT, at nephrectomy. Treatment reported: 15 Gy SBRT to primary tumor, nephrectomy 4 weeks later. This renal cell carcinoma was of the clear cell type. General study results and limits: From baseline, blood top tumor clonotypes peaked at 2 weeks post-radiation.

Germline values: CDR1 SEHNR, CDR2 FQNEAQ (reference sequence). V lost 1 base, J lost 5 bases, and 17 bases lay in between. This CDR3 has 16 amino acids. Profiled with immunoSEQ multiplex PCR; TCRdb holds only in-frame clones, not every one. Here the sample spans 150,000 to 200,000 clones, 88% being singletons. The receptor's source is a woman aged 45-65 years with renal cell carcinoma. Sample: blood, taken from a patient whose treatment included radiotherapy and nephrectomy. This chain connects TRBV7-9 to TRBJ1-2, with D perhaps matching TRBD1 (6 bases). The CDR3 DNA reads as TGTGCCAGCAGCTTAGAACGGGGGCGAGGAAATTATGGCTACACCTTC. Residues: CASSLERGRGNYGYTF.